These 15 T cell receptor beta chains originate from one sample sequenced in a study of HIV-infected children after antiretroviral therapy interruption. The TCR library was built from RNA with a 3' RACE protocol and unique molecular identifiers. MiXCR was run by TCRdb on the 3' RACE reads, yielding one entry per CDR3 protein. The sample yields some 15,000 distinct CDR3 sequences, roughly 3.4% seen once. Regarding treatment: PENTA 11 planned treatment interruption arm or continuous ART arm. The source was CD45RA+ CD4+ T cells from PBMCs, collected from a donor given antiretroviral therapy, either interrupted or continuous. The subset: naive CD4+ CD45RA+ CD45RO- T cells. The source is a child aged 2 to 17 with HIV.

V is TRBV4-1 and J is TRBJ1-1; 8 nucleotides agree with TRBD1. The V gene's germline CDR1 is MGHRA and CDR2 YSYEKL. CDR3 length: 15 amino acids. The junction had 4 bases not matched to a gene; V was cut back by 4 bases and J by 0 bases. Here the CDR3 DNA reads TGCGCCAGCAGCCCAAGGGGACAGGTGAACACTGAAGCTTTCTTT. Amino acids: CASSPRGQVNTEAFF.

This clonotype came up a few times. The chain carries TRBV25-1 and TRBJ2-7, with a possible D match to TRBD1 (6 bases). Germline CDR1 reads MGHDK; CDR2 reads SYGVNS. Trimming cost V 9 bases and J 4 bases, with 25 bases left between them. The CDR3 runs 16 residues. CDR3 bases: TGTGCCAGGGCTCCGGGACACAAGTGGAGCGAATACGAGCAGTACTTC. It translates to CARAPGHKWSEYEQYF.

This clonotype was seen at least ten times. The chain employs TRBV6-4 and TRBJ1-3; D unresolved. V was pared by 7 bases and J by 0 bases, with 13 bases between. CDR1 and CDR2 (germline): MRHNA, SNTAGT. The CDR3 is made up of 15 amino acids. As DNA, the CDR3 is TGTGCCAGCACTACAGACCGGGGCTCTGGAAACACCATATATTTT. Translating it yields CASTTDRGSGNTIYF.

This clonotype was seen many times. This chain uses TRBV28 with TRBJ1-2; perhaps TRBD1 as D (5 bases). The CDR3 has 11 residues. The germline V and J ends were trimmed by 8 bases and 8 bases, with 12 bases remaining between them. Germline V lookup: CDR1 MDHEN, CDR2 SYDVKM. CDR3 sequence (DNA): TGTGCCAGCGGAGGGACCCGGGGCTACACCTTC. Translated, it gives CASGGTRGYTF.

This clonotype was counted many times. The chain links TRBV30 to TRBJ2-3; 13 nucleotides agree with TRBD2. The junction had 1 base not matched to a gene; V was cut back by 3 bases and J by 4 bases. CDR1 is GTSNPN and CDR2 is SVGIG in the germline V gene (reference sequence). CDR3 length: 14 amino acids. DNA of the CDR3: TGTGCCTGGAGACTAGCGGGAGGGCCAGATACGCAGTATTTT. Protein sequence: CAWRLAGGPDTQYF. Full variable domain (missing parts from reference TRBV30 and TRBJ2-3): SQTIHQWPATLVQPVGSPLSLECTVEGTSNPNLYWYRQAAGRGLQLLFYSVGIGQISSEVPQNLSASRPQDRQFILSSKKLLLSDSGFYLCAWRLAGGPDTQYFGPGTRLTVL.

This clonotype was observed at least ten times. The gene calls are TRBV20-1 and TRBJ2-1; no reliable D call. This CDR3 is 11 amino acids long. V was trimmed by 1 base and J by 6 bases, leaving 4 bases between them. The germline gives CDR1 DFQATT, CDR2 SNEGSKA (reference sequence). CDR3 residues: CSARAPNEQFF. In nucleotides, the CDR3 is TGCAGTGCTAGAGCCCCCAATGAGCAGTTCTTC.

Many counts were recorded for this clonotype. The chain recombines TRBV5-1 with TRBJ2-2; D uncertain. This CDR3 region has 14 residues. V lost 0 bases and J 2 bases, leaving 5 bases between the germline ends. CDR1 and CDR2 (germline): SGHRS, YFSETQ. The CDR3 DNA follows: TGCGCCAGCAGCTTGGGTAGTAACACCGGGGAGCTGTTTTTT. Residues: CASSLGSNTGELFF.

This clonotype was seen at least ten times. This chain connects TRBV25-1 to TRBJ2-7; D possibly uses TRBD1 or TRBD2 (5 bases each). Trimming cost V 3 bases and J 6 bases, with 12 bases left between them. The CDR3 is 13 residues long. Germline lookup yields CDR1 MGHDK and CDR2 SYGVNS. The CDR3 sequence: CASSDQGASEQYF. For the CDR3, the DNA is TGTGCCAGCAGTGACCAGGGAGCCTCCGAGCAGTACTTC.

This clonotype was seen ten or more times. The chain is built from TRBV15 and TRBJ2-2; possible D gene TRBD2, 5 bases. This CDR3 comprises 16 residues. The germline V gene encodes CDR1 LNHNV and CDR2 YYDKDF (reference sequence). V was shortened by 3 bases and J by 4 bases, with 15 bases between the two germline ends. The DNA of the CDR3 is TGTGCCACCAGCAGGGTTTGGACTTCTTTCACCGGGGAGCTGTTTTTT. Its translation is CATSRVWTSFTGELFF.

This clonotype was observed at least ten times. The rearrangement joins TRBV29-1 to TRBJ2-3; D gene ambiguous. With 1 base removed from V and 6 bases from J, the gap between germline ends came to 14 bases. This CDR3 spans 14 amino acids. The germline CDR1 and CDR2 sequences are SQVTM and ANQGSEA. CDR3 sequence (DNA): TGCAGCGTTGAAGGGAAGGGCCTCAGGGATACGCAGTATTTT. Translation: CSVEGKGLRDTQYF.

In its sample, this clonotype was seen a few times. The CDR3: CASSSFPGLAEYQETQYF. The CDR3 region has the DNA TGTGCCAGCAGTTCTTTCCCCGGACTAGCGGAGTACCAAGAGACCCAGTACTTC. The chain links TRBV12-3 or TRBV12-4 to TRBJ2-5, with TRBD2 matching 10 bases. The CDR3 is made up of 18 amino acids. The V and J ends lost 4 bases and 0 bases, in that order; junction bases with no gene match: 11.

This clonotype has ten or more counts. The chain employs TRBV12-5 and TRBJ2-1, with TRBD2 matching 10 bases. The CDR3 extends over 17 amino acids. The J segment lost 7 bases and the V segment lost 3 bases, leaving 12 bases of the junction unmatched. Germline values: CDR1 LGHNT, CDR2 FRNRAP. In DNA form, the CDR3 reads TGTGCTAGTGGTTTAGCCGGAGAGCGGGGGGGCCGGAATGAGCAGTTCTTC. Translation: CASGLAGERGGRNEQFF.

This clonotype has ten or more counts. V usage is TRBV10-3 and J usage is TRBJ1-1; no clear D. Germline CDR1 reads ENHRY; CDR2 reads SYGVKD. CDR3 length equals 13 residues. V was clipped by 2 bases and J by 1 base, with 5 bases between them. The CDR3 protein is CAISENTNTEAFF. The CDR3 DNA follows: TGTGCCATCAGTGAGAATACGAACACTGAAGCTTTCTTT.

This clonotype was detected ten times or more. The chain carries TRBV9 and TRBJ1-4; D call uncertain. The CDR3 extends over 16 amino acids. The V and J ends lost 4 bases and 7 bases respectively, with 20 bases between them. Germline V CDR1 and CDR2: SGDLS, YYNGEE. The CDR3 nucleotides read TGTGCCAGCAGCTTATACCCGGACCCAGGACGTGAAAAACTGTTTTTT. It translates to CASSLYPDPGREKLFF.

The chain links TRBV2 to TRBJ1-1; D gene uncertain. Trimming took 2 bases from V and 3 from J, leaving 10 bases between them. The V gene's germline CDR1 is SNHLY and CDR2 FYNNEI. This CDR3 contains 14 residues. The CDR3 sequence: CASSEQDVHTEAFF. The CDR3 nucleotides read TGTGCCAGCAGTGAACAGGACGTCCACACTGAAGCTTTCTTT.